This record covers a single TCR beta chain. Its antigen is not known. These data come from a study of OX40 agonist ivuxolimab in advanced cancers. Study at large: Dose-escalation subjects each had hepatocellular carcinoma, melanoma, renal cell or head and neck cancer. Mean age about 60 years, range roughly 20 to 85; nearly 85% male. The study, taken as a whole, reports: Among the lowest peripheral clonal expansion occurred in 0.1-3.0 mg/kg partial responders.

Method: immunoSEQ multiplex PCR; TCRdb's copy keeps in-frame clones and lacks some. The data show tens of thousands of clones, approximately 90% seen once. The CDR3 contains 13 residues. Germline CDR1 is SNHLY and CDR2 is FYNNEI. V was trimmed by 2 bases and J by 6 bases, leaving 11 bases between them. Sequences were derived from CD4+ or CD8+ T cells sorted from blood, sampled in a trial of the OX40 agonist ivuxolimab. The rearrangement links TRBV2 to TRBJ2-7, with D possibly matching TRBD2 (5 bases). The TCR was taken from an adult with an advanced solid tumor such as melanoma, head and neck, liver or kidney cancer. CDR3 bases: TGTGCCAGCAGTGAAATGGGGAGTGGCGAGCAGTACTTC. This sequence encodes CASSEMGSGEQYF.